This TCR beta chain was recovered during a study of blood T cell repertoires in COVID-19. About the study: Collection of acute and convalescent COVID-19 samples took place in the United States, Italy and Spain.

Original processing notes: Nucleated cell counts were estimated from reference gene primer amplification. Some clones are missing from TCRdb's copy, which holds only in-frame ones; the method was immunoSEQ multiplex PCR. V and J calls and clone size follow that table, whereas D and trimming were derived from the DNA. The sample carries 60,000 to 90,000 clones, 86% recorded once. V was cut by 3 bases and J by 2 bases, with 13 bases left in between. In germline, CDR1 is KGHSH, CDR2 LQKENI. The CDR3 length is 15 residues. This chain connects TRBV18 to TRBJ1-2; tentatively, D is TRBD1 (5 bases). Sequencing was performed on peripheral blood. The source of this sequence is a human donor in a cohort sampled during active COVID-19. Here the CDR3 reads CASSPLGQANYGYTF. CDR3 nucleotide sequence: TGTGCCAGCTCACCCCTGGGGCAGGCAAACTATGGCTACACCTTC. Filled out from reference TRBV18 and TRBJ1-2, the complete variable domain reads NAGVMQNPRHLVRRRGQEARLRCSPMKGHSHVYWYRQLPEEGLKFMVYLQKENIIDESGMPKERFSAEFPKEGPSILRIQQVVRGDSAAYFCASSPLGQANYGYTFGSGTRLTVV.